A selection of T cell receptor beta chains follows, all from one sample in a study of T cell responses to AZD1222 COVID-19 vaccine. The data were produced by immunoSEQ multiplex PCR, yet TCRdb's version contains in-frame clones alone and is incomplete. This sample has about 140,000 clones; roughly nine tenths occur once, and the top ten carry about 3.8%. The input for sequencing was peripheral blood, taken on day 0 of AZD1222 vaccination. All receptors derive from an adult in good health. CDR3s include the opening cysteine and the closing phenylalanine or tryptophan. Each record gives: J gene, D gene, clone size, V gene, CDR3 protein, CDR3 DNA. The D gene is left open where the match is weak. Clone size, where shown, is once, few, many, or a class for clones that have expanded.

TRBJ2-1 | . | once | TRBV9 | CASSVDFRPYNEQFF | TGTGCCAGCAGCGTAGACTTTAGACCCTACAATGAGCAGTTCTTC
TRBJ1-6 | . | . | TRBV14 | CASSQDHRTNSPLHF | TGTGCCAGCAGCCAAGATCATCGGACGAATTCACCCCTCCACTTT
TRBJ1-1 | TRBD1 | . | TRBV6-5 | CASSPARGPHTEAFF | TGTGCCAGCAGCCCCGCCAGGGGGCCTCACACTGAAGCTTTCTTT
TRBJ2-7 | TRBD2 | . | TRBV19 | CASSSGGSYEQYF | TGTGCCAGTAGCTCGGGAGGGTCCTACGAGCAGTACTTC
TRBJ2-7 | TRBD1 | few | TRBV7-6 | CASSLEGTGAYEQYF | TGTGCCAGCAGCTTAGAGGGGACAGGTGCCTACGAGCAGTACTTC
TRBJ1-5 | . | . | TRBV19 | CASRQTSNQPQHF | TGTGCCAGTAGACAAACATCCAATCAGCCCCAGCATTTT
TRBJ1-2 | . | once | TRBV2 | CASSDWSWGYTF | TGTGCCAGCAGTGATTGGAGCTGGGGCTACACCTTC
TRBJ2-1 | TRBD2 | . | TRBV14 | CASSTRGTSGRARRNEQFF | TGTGCCAGCAGCACCCGCGGGACTAGCGGGAGGGCCAGAAGGAATGAGCAGTTCTTC
TRBJ1-2 | TRBD1 | . | TRBV5-8 | CASSTLQGARGYTF | TGTGCCAGCAGCACCCTACAGGGGGCGCGGGGCTACACCTTC
TRBJ1-6 | . | . | TRBV6-5 | CASRRGTGNSPLHF | TGTGCCAGCAGACGGGGGACGGGAAATTCACCCCTCCACTTT
TRBJ1-1 | . | . | TRBV19 | CASSTSGAMNTEAFF | TGTGCCAGTAGTACCTCAGGGGCCATGAACACTGAAGCTTTCTTT
TRBJ2-7 | TRBD2 | once | TRBV11-2 | CASSRQREYEQYF | TGTGCCAGCAGCCGACAGCGGGAGTACGAGCAGTACTTC
TRBJ1-2 | . | . | TRBV5-6 | CASSRELGGYTF | TGTGCCAGCAGCCGGGAACTCGGAGGCTACACCTTC
TRBJ1-3 | . | . | TRBV30 | CAQHTYSGNTIYF | TGTGCCCAGCATACGTACTCTGGAAACACCATATATTTT
TRBJ1-5 | TRBD1 | . | TRBV10-3 | CAITTGSNQPQHF | TGTGCCATTACGACAGGGTCCAATCAGCCCCAGCATTTT
TRBJ2-1 | TRBD2 | . | TRBV6-6 | CASSQSQLAGVYNEQFF | TGTGCCAGCAGTCAGTCTCAACTAGCGGGAGTTTACAATGAGCAGTTCTTC
TRBJ2-7 | . | . | TRBV6-1 | CASSERVSSYEQYF | TGTGCCAGCAGCGAGCGGGTGAGCTCCTACGAGCAGTACTTC
TRBJ2-2 | . | . | TRBV6-2/TRBV6-3 | CASSYKRGIPNTGELFF | TGTGCCAGCAGTTACAAACGAGGGATCCCCAACACCGGGGAGCTGTTTTTT